This TCR beta chain is drawn from a study of cytomegalovirus exposure and HLA in healthy donors (dated by TCRdb to the late 2010s). Study-level background: In an earlier analysis of fewer than 750 of the donors, 250 to 300 Gb of sequence data and 100 million or so unique TCR beta sequences from about 179 million T cells were reported. Donor age, sex, ethnicity and CMV serostatus were compiled together with the repertoire data. To study patterns of TCR occurrence, a later analysis re-analyzed previously published TCR beta repertoires from several hundred donors and added high-resolution HLA genotyping. The number of typed donors differed by locus: about 620-630 for A, B, C, DRB1 and DQB1; 522 for DQA1; over 600 for DPA1; and about 450 for DPB1. The later analysis used no new phenotypic data to find candidate immune exposures, relying instead on TCR beta sequences and their occurrence across donors. The aim of the study was to test whether cataloging public T cell receptors could identify signatures of past pathogen exposure. Roughly 300 gigabases of sequencing data and tens of millions of unique TCR sequences were included in an early release covering roughly 600 HLA-typed donors. Along with the roughly 670-subject first cohort, a separate validation cohort of more than 90 different subjects was used. High-throughput TCR immunosequencing, statistical association of individual TCRs with disease status, and machine learning were combined to predict cytomegalovirus infection status. Of the 300 to 500 genotyped donors, approximately 80% were placed in the genetic ancestry cluster associated with self-reported Caucasian donors. Among 300 to 450 genotyped donors of the cohort, an average of around 240,000 unique TCR beta nucleotide sequences were sequenced per donor, about a sixth of them non-productive. HLA typing covered class I and class II loci at four-digit resolution. Genome-wide SNP genotypes for about 65% of the 666 donors were used in a later genetic analysis, which treated that subset as a discovery cohort. Every repertoire in the discovery cohort had been generated on one and the same sequencing platform. Several DR-DQ haplotypes were treated as single units for association and clustering because of strong linkage in the cohort. An earlier analysis of around 640 of the donors used high-throughput TCR beta sequencing to judge whether each TCR beta V gene segment behaved as functional or pseudogenic. The study profiled the T cell repertoires of 666 subjects by immunosequencing and related them to cytomegalovirus serostatus.

For this clone: Its antigen is currently not known.

The cohort comprised more than 550 healthy bone marrow donors. At the time of sampling, all cohort members were nominally healthy, though unrecorded immune exposures were likely present. The donor tested CMV seronegative and was one of the 352 seronegative cohort members. A peripheral blood sample was provided by each donor, and peripheral blood mononuclear cells were used for TCR beta sequencing. The Qiagen DNeasy Blood Extraction Kit was used to extract genomic DNA from the blood cell samples. Inclusive of the bounding cysteine and phenylalanine, the CDR3 is 14 residues long. Just the 42-base CDR3 DNA is kept, in frame starting at base 1. V lost 2 bases and J lost 0 bases; the stretch between them is 4 bases long. The CDR1 and CDR2 encoded by the germline V gene are MNHNS and SASEGT. Library prep was done by the immunoSEQ multiplex PCR assay. The multiplex PCR relied on a mix of 60 forward primers for TCR Vbeta segments and 13 reverse primers for TCR Jbeta segments. A multiplex PCR assay on genomic DNA amplified the CDR3 region of rearranged TCR beta genes. Amplified TCR beta libraries were sequenced as 87-base-pair reads on the Illumina HiSeq System. The paper's processing steps were these. Across the roughly 670 repertoires, a later analysis counted 80 million or so unique TCR beta chains, 8.5 million to 12 million of which were shared by at least two donors. Raw reads were error-corrected and collapsed into unique sequences by a nearest-neighbor algorithm in which closely related sequences were merged to remove PCR and sequencing errors. V, D and J gene segments were assigned by aligning CDR3 sequences to IMGT reference sequences. For a sequence to be retained, a match of at least six nucleotides was required to both a V gene segment and a J gene segment. A rearrangement counted as productive if the CDR3 had no stop codons and remained in frame with V and J, and every other rearrangement counted as non-productive. CDR3 was defined by IMGT convention, running from the second conserved V-encoded cysteine to the conserved J-encoded phenylalanine. The earlier analysis of about 590 of the donors excluded sequences that lacked an unambiguous match to a single V gene segment. In an earlier analysis of 587 of the donors, V segments were called functional above 56.7% productive rearrangements and were called segregating when the between-donor standard deviation exceeded 5%. To diagnose cytomegalovirus status from the catalog of TCR beta chain sequences, a statistical classification framework was built. A later analysis assigned V and J genes by comparing TCR nucleotide sequences with IMGT/GENE-DB human TR gene sequences. A later analysis assigned CDR3 sequences and most-parsimonious VDJ recombination scenarios with the TCRdist pipeline. A later analysis defined each TCR beta chain by its CDR3 amino acid sequence plus V-gene family, and excluded reads lacking a unique V-gene family. A later analysis removed over 500 highly shared, low-generation-probability nucleotide sequences to deal with suspected cross-contamination and a sequencing artifact. In a later analysis, a clonal expansion index was calculated for each public chain from normalized within-repertoire ranks of inferred template counts. A later analysis computed generation probabilities with a VDJ recombination model fitted to out-of-frame rearrangements, and checked the results against IGoR. A later analysis scored TCR-TCR, TCR-HLA and TCR-CMV co-occurrence with hypergeometric tests, applying a repertoire-size bias correction to TCR pairs. False discovery rates were estimated in a later analysis by permuting HLA or CMV assignments 20 times. A later analysis grouped co-occurring TCRs with DBSCAN, adding TCRdist sequence similarity when clustering within HLA-allele-positive subsets. Repertoires with fewer than 30,000 or more than 120,000 public chains were left out of co-occurrence clustering, as were about five repertoires with anomalous nucleotide sharing. TCRdb took this table from immuneACCESS and kept in-frame rearrangements with V and J called. Such tables lack part of the clones; where checked against another copy, unresolved V genes explain under half of the gap, and the rest is unexplained. That table furnishes V, J and clone size, whereas the DNA furnished D and trimming. The sample table records roughly 140,000 clones. The ten biggest clones cover about 0.96% of the sample.

The paper's findings and limits, for the study overall: When HLA alleles, especially DR and DQ, strongly co-occurred, TCR associations were difficult to assign to individual alleles. Linkage disequilibrium might explain the correlated functional status among segregating V segments, but an unknown experimental factor could not be ruled out. A further reported finding was that TCR beta sequences accurately predicted the HLA-A and HLA-B alleles for most subjects in the first cohort. CMV serostatus was the only immune exposure information available for the cohort. Some 16 rarely observed V segments, including chromosome 9 orphons, were excluded from the earlier analysis of some 590 of the donors because counts were too low. In a later genetic analysis, fewer N-insertions in productive TCRs were reported among donors in an Asian-associated ancestry cluster than the roughly 700-donor mean. A few of the identified cytomegalovirus-associated TCR beta chains were confirmed in vitro to be specific for cytomegalovirus antigens. The presence/absence analyses assumed that sequencing depth was roughly uniform across donors, and that assumption may not be true. Most TCR sequences were seen in very few donors, while some public TCRs were found in many individuals. Because HLA typing was unavailable for some donors at each locus, only the typed subset was used in association tests. Only TCR beta chains were sequenced in this cohort, and the absence of alpha or paired-chain data limited detectable features. The 87-base-pair reads could not distinguish some IMGT-functional V segments, including TRBV6-2 and TRBV6-3, so those segments were excluded. The classifier was reported to diagnose cytomegalovirus status with high specificity and sensitivity in both the original cohort and the validation cohort. Most CMV-associated TCR beta chains appeared to be HLA-restricted in a later analysis, and the HLA associations seemed to be driven largely by CMV exposure. Compared with equally common non-associated chains, HLA-associated TCR beta chains in a later analysis were more clonally expanded and had lower generation probabilities. A later analysis reported that several top co-occurrence clusters appeared linked to parvovirus B19, influenza, CMV and Epstein-Barr virus. In the study, roughly 160 TCR beta chains were listed as associated with cytomegalovirus. The authors suggested that the approach could potentially be extended to other disease states and immunological phenotypes. In an earlier analysis of some 540 of the donors, most TCR beta V segments appeared in productive rearrangements about 87% or about 30% of the time, broadly matching IMGT annotations. A group of highly shared sequence variants was considered likely to be a technical artifact of the sequencing pipeline. A later analysis found that TCR association rates varied across HLA loci, with DRB1 alleles showing the most associated TCRs and HLA-C alleles the fewest. A later analysis associated about 16,000 TCR beta sequences with specific HLA alleles at a false discovery rate of 0.05. A later genetic analysis associated a missense DCLRE1C variant with V-gene and J-gene trimming of TCR beta chains, and an independent cohort replicated the association.

This sequence originates from a male donor in good health and CMV-seronegative. The rearranged chain carries TRBV6-1 and TRBJ2-2, with an unclear D gene assignment. The sample comprised PBMCs. The nucleotide sequence is TGTGCCAGCAGTGAACAGGCGAACACCGGGGAGCTGTTTTTT. Its translation reads: CASSEQANTGELFF.